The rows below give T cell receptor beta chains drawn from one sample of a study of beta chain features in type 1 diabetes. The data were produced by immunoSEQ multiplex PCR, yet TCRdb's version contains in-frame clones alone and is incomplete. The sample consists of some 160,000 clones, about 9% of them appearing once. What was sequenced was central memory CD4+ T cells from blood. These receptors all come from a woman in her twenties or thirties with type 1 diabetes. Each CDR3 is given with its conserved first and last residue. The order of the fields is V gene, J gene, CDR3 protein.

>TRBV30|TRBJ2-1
CAWQLAGGISYNEQFF
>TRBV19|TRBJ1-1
CASSKDRANTEAFF
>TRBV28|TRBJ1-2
CASRTWDTSYTF
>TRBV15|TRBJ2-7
CATSRDADYEQYF
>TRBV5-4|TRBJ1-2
CASSEGGAYGYTF
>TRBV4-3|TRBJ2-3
CASSQVSVKDTQYF
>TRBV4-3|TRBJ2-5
CASSSLGQGYEETQYF
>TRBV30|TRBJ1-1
CAWEVESRTEAFF
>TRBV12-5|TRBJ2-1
CASGSGQTNEQFF
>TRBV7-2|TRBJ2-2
CASSLFMSGELFF
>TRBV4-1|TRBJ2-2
CASSQVGRAGELFF
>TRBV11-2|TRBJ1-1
CASSLMQTEATEAFF
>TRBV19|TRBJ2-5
CASSSGETQYF
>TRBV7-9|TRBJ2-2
CASRTDTTGELFF
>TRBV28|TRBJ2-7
CASSQPREPYEQYF
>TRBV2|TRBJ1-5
CASSVKGSNQPQHF
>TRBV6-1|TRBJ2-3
CATREGAGTDTQYF
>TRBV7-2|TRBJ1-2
CASSLEGNVRHGYTF
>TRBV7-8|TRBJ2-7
CASSTGGEQYF
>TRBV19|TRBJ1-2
CASRRGQDGGNYGYTF
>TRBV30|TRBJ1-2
CAWSAVTGGYGYTF
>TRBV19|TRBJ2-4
CASSSRQLAKNIQYF
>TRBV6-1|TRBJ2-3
CASTFTSGTDTQYF
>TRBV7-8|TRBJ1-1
CASSPRHEPNTEAFF
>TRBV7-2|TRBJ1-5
CASSSGGPDSNQPQHF
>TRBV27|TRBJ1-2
CASSSETGGYGYTF
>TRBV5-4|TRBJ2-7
CASSLPDTYEQYF
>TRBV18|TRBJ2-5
CASSPFDTSGGQETQYF
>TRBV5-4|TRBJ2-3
CASSSVLAVTDTQYF
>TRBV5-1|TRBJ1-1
CASSSGQVNTEAFF
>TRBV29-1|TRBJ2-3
CSVGTGFSIGTQYF
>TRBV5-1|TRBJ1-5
CASSLAGKGNQPQHF
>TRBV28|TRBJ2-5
CASSLSNTETQYF
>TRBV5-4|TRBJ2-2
CASSLGQGVGELFF
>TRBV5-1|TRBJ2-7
CASSAGQGTYEQYF
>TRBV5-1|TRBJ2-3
CASSLGRGAELNPDTQYF
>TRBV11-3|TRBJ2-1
CASSPKTSENNEQFF
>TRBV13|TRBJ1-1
CASSWTGVNTEAFF
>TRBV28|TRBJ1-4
CASSPAGGRSEKLFF
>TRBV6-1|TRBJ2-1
CASSEGAGGNEQFF
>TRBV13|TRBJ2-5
CASSTDRGETQYF
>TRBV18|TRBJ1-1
CASSPVLGGARNTEAFF
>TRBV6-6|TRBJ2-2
CASRRLAANTGELFF
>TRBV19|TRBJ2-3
CASSGMGLAGGVTDTQYF
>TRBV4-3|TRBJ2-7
CASSRGQGINEQYF
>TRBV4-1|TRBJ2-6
CASSPRQGNSGANVLTF
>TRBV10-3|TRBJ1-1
CAIRTLDRMNTEAFF
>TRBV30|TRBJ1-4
CAWMEGLANEKLFF
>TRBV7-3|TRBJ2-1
CASSLSGNSYNEQFF
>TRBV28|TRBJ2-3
CASSETGGWADTQYF
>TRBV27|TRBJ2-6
CASSFKESGANVLTF
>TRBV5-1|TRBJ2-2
CASSSDTNTGELFF
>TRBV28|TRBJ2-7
CASSLTGYEQYF
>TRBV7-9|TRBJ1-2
CASSLASREDGYTF
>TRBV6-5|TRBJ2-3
CASSLREHTDTQYF
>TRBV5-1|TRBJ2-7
CASSLGGTSGYEQYF
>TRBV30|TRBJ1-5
CAWRSSGYSNQPQHF
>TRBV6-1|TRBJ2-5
CASIRRTASQETQYF
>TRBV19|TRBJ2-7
CASSMGLAVWGTATYEQYF
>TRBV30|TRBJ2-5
CAWNPKGGETQYF